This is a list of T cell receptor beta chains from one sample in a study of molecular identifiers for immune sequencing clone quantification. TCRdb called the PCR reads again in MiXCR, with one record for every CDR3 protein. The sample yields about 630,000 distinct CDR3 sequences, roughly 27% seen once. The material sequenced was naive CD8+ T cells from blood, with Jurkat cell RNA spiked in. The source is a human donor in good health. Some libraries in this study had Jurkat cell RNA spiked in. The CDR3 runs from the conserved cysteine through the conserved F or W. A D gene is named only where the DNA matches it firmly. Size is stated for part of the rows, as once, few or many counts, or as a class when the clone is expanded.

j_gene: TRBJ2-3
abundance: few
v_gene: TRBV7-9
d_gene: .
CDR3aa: CASSLSTRADTQYF
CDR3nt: TGTGCCAGCAGCTTATCGACTAGAGCAGATACGCAGTATTTT

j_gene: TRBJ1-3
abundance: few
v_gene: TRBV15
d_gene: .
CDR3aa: CATSRDWGASSGNTIYF
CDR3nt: TGTGCCACCAGCAGAGATTGGGGAGCGAGCTCTGGAAACACCATATATTTT

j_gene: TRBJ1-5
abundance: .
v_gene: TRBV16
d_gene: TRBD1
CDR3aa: CASSLKQGEASRRQPQHF
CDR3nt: TGTGCCAGCAGCCTGAAACAGGGGGAAGCTAGTCGAAGGCAGCCCCAGCATTTT

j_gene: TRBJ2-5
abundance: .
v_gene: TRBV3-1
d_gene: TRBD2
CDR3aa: CASSRGTSALWGQETQYF
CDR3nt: TGTGCCAGCAGCCGGGGGACTAGCGCTCTGTGGGGCCAAGAGACCCAGTACTTC

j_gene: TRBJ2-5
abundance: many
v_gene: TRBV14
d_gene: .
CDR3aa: CASSHHNKETQYF
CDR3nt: TGTGCCAGCAGCCACCATAATAAGGAGACCCAGTACTTC

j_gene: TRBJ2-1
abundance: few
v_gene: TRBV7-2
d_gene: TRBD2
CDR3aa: CASSLGLAINEQFF
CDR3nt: TGTGCCAGCAGCTTAGGACTAGCGATCAATGAGCAGTTCTTC

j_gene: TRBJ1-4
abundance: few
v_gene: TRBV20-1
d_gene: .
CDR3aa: CSARDTGPPEGLFF
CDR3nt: TGCAGTGCTAGAGACACAGGGCCGCCTGAAGGACTGTTTTTT

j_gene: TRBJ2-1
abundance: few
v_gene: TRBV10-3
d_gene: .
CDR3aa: CAISDLAFNEQFF
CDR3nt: TGTGCCATCAGTGACCTGGCCTTCAATGAGCAGTTCTTC

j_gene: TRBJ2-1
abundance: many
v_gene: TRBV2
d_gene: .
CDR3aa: CASGLANEQFF
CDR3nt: TGTGCCAGCGGCCTAGCGAATGAGCAGTTCTTC

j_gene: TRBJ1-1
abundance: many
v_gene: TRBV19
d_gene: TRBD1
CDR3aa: CASSSTQGELLTEAFF
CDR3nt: TGTGCCAGTAGTAGTACACAGGGGGAACTCCTCACTGAAGCTTTCTTT

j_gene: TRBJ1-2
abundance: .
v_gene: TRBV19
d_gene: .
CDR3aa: CASLARPYGYTF
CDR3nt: TGTGCCAGCCTTGCACGGCCCTATGGCTACACCTTC

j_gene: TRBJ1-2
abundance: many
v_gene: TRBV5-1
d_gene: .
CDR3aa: CASSLEQLNYGYTF
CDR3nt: TGCGCCAGCAGCTTGGAACAGCTTAACTATGGCTACACCTTC

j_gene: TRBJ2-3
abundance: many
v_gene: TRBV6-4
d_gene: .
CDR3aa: CASTGDFTDTQYF
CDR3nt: TGTGCCAGCACAGGGGACTTCACAGATACGCAGTATTTT

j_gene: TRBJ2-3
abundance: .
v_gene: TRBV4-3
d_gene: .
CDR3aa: CASSRARGSTDTQYF
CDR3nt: TGCGCCAGCAGCCGAGCCCGAGGGTCCACAGATACGCAGTATTTT

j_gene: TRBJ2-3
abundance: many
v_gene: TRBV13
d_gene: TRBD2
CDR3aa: CASSPLLAGGPDTQYF
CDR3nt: TGTGCCAGCAGCCCCCTCCTAGCGGGAGGACCAGATACGCAGTATTTT

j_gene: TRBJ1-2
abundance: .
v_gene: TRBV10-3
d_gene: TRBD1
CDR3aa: CAITAGQNYGYTF
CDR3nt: TGTGCCATCACCGCGGGACAGAACTATGGCTACACCTTC

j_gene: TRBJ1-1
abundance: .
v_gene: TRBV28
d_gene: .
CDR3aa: CANSPWTGSEAFF
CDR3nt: TGTGCCAACAGTCCGTGGACTGGTTCTGAAGCTTTCTTT

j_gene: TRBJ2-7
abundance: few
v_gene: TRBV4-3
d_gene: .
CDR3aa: CASSQGARTYEQYF
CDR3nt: TGCGCCAGCAGCCAAGGGGCCAGAACCTACGAGCAGTACTTC

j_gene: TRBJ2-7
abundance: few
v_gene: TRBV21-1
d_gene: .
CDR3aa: CASSAEGVLAAGEQYF
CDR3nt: TGTGCCAGCAGCGCGGAGGGCGTTCTCGCTGCGGGCGAGCAGTACTTC

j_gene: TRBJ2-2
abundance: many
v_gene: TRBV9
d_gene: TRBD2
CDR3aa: CASSPQRENTGELFF
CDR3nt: TGTGCCAGCAGCCCCCAGCGGGAGAACACCGGGGAGCTGTTTTTT

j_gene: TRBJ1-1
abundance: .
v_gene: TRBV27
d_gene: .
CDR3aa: CASSIDFRTEAFF
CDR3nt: TGTGCCAGCAGTATAGACTTCCGCACTGAAGCTTTCTTT

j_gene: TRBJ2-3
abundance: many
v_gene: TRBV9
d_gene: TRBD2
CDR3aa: CASSVTSASTDTQYF
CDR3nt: TGTGCCAGCAGCGTGACTAGCGCATCCACAGATACGCAGTATTTT

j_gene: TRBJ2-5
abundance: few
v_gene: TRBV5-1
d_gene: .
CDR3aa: CASSFLTPRETQYF
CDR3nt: TGCGCCAGCAGCTTTTTGACTCCGCGAGAGACCCAGTACTTC

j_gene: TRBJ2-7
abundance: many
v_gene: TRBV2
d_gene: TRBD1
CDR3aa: CASIQGAYEQYF
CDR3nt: TGTGCCAGCATCCAGGGGGCTTACGAGCAGTACTTC

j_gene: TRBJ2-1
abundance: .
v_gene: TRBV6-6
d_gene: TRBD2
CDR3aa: CASRLTSGGAGDEQFF
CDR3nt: TGTGCCAGCAGACTGACTAGCGGGGGGGCCGGGGATGAGCAGTTCTTC

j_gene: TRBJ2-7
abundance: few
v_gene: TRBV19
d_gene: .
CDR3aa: CASSTYGTEQYF
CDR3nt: TGTGCCAGTAGTACATATGGGACTGAGCAGTACTTC

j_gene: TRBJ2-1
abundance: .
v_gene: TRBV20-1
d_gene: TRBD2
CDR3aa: CSARDIPSGTYEEQFF
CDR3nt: TGCAGTGCTAGAGATATCCCTAGCGGGACCTATGAGGAGCAGTTCTTC

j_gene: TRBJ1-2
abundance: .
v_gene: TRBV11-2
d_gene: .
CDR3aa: CASSLGRSHYTF
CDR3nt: TGTGCCAGCAGCTTGGGACGGAGTCACTACACCTTC

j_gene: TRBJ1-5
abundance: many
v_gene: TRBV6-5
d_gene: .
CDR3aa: CASSYVVGVKPQHF
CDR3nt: TGTGCCAGCAGTTATGTTGTAGGGGTTAAGCCCCAGCATTTT

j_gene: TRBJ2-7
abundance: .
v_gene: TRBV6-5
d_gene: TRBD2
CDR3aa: CASSYSLAGSSYEQYF
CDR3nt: TGTGCCAGCAGTTACTCTCTAGCGGGGAGCTCCTACGAGCAGTACTTC

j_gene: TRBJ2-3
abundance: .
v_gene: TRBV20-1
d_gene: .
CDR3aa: CSARPGGETDTQYF
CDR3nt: TGCAGTGCTAGACCCGGGGGCGAAACAGATACGCAGTATTTT

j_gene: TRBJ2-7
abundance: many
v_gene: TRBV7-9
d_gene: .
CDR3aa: CASSSRGGRDSYEQYF
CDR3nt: TGTGCCAGCAGCTCCAGGGGCGGCCGTGACTCCTACGAGCAGTACTTC

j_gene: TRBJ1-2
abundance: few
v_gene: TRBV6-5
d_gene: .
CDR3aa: CASSYGGERYTF
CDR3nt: TGTGCCAGCAGTTACGGGGGGGAACGCTACACCTTC

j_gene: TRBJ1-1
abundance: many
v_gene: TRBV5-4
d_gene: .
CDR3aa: CASSLNRVTEAFF
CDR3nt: TGTGCCAGCAGCTTGAATAGGGTGACTGAAGCTTTCTTT

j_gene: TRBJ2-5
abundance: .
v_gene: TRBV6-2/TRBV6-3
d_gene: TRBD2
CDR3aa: CASSYSRELADGYQETQYF
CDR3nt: TGTGCCAGCAGTTACTCAAGGGAACTAGCGGACGGGTACCAAGAGACCCAGTACTTC

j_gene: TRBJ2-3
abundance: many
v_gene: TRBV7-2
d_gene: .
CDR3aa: CASSPFPGGRDTQYF
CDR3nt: TGTGCCAGCAGTCCTTTCCCTGGGGGGAGAGATACGCAGTATTTT

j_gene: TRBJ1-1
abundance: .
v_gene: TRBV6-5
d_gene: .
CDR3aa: CASRLRQVLEGTEAFF
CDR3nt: TGTGCCAGCAGATTAAGACAGGTTTTGGAGGGGACTGAAGCTTTCTTT

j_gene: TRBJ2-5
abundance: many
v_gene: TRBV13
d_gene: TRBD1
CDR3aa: CASSRTGDLRETQYF
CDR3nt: TGTGCCAGCAGCAGGACAGGCGACCTCCGAGAGACCCAGTACTTC

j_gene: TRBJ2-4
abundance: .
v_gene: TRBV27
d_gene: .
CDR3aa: CASSSPGRKNIQYF
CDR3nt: TGTGCCAGCAGTTCCCCGGGACGTAAAAACATTCAGTACTTC

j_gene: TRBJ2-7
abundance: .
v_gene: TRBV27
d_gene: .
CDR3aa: CASLRMGEQYF
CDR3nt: TGTGCCAGCCTTAGGATGGGCGAGCAGTACTTC

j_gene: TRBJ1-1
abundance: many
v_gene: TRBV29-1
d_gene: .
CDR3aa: CSVEDRIGRHDTEAFF
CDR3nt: TGCAGCGTTGAAGATCGTATAGGGAGGCACGACACTGAAGCTTTCTTT

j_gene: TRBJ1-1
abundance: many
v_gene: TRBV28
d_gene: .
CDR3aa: CATKTQYMNTEAFF
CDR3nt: TGTGCCACTAAAACACAGTACATGAACACTGAAGCTTTCTTT

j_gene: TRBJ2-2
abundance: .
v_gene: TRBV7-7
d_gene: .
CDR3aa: CACSSSGVPNTGELFF
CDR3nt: TGTGCTTGCAGCTCATCAGGGGTGCCGAACACCGGGGAGCTGTTTTTT

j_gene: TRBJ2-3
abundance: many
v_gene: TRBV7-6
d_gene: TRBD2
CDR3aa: CASSSNSGGGSDTQYF
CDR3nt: TGTGCCAGCAGCTCCAATAGCGGGGGGGGCAGTGATACGCAGTATTTT

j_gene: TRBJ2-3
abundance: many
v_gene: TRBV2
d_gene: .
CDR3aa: CASSEESGSTDTQYF
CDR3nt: TGTGCCAGCAGTGAAGAGAGCGGGAGCACAGATACGCAGTATTTT

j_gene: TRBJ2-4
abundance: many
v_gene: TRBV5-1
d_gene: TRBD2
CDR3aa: CASSLVGLAGVVNIQYF
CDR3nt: TGCGCCAGCAGCTTGGTGGGACTAGCGGGAGTAGTAAACATTCAGTACTTC

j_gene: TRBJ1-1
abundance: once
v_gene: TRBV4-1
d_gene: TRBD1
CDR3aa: CARRHPGQGFPEAFF
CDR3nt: TGCGCCCGCCGCCATCCGGGACAGGGGTTTCCTGAAGCTTTCTTT

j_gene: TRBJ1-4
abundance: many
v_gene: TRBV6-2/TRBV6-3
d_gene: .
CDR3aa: CASSPGANEKLFF
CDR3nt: TGTGCCAGCAGTCCAGGGGCTAATGAAAAACTGTTTTTT